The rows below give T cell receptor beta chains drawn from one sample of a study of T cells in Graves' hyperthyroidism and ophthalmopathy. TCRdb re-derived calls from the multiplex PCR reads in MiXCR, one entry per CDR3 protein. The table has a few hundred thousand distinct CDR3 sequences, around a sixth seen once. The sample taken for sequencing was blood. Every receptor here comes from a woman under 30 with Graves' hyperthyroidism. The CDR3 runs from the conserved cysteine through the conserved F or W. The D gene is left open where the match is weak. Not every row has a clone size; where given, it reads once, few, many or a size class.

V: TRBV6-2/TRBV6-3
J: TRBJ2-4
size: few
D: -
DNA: TGTGCCAGCAGCGTACGTTCCAGGCAGGGGCCTGGGGCCGGGGCTGCCAAAAACATTCAGTACTTC
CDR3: CASSVRSRQGPGAGAAKNIQYF

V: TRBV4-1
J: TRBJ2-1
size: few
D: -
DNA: TGCGCCAGCAGCCAAGCAAGGGTGGAAGCGCAGTTCTTC
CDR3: CASSQARVEAQFF

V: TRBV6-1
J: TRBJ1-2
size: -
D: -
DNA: TGTGCCAGCAGGAAGATTGCGGGCCTTAACTATGGCTACACCTTC
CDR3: CASRKIAGLNYGYTF

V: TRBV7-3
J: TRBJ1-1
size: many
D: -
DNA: TGTGCCAGCAGCCGACCGGGGGGTGAAGCTTTCTTT
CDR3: CASSRPGGEAFF

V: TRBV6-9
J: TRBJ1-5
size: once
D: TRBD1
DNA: TGTGCCAGCAGTTTCCCTGCAGGGGGCAGGAGCAATCAGCCCCAGCATTTT
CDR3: CASSFPAGGRSNQPQHF

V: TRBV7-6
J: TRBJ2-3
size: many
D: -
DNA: TGTGCCAGCAGCTTAAATTACTGGACAGCAATCCGCACAGATACGCAGTATTTT
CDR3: CASSLNYWTAIRTDTQYF

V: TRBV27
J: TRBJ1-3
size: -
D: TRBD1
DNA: TGTGCCAGCAGTAGACAGGGGGAAGGAAACACCATATATTTT
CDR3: CASSRQGEGNTIYF

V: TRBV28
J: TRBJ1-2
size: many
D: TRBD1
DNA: TGTGCCAGCAGTCCCTTCGGACAGGAGAAATATGGCTACACCTTC
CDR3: CASSPFGQEKYGYTF

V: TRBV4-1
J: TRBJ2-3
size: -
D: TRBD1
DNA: TGCGCCAGCAGCCAAGACGGTGCAGGGGGCTCAGATACGCAGTATTTT
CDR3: CASSQDGAGGSDTQYF

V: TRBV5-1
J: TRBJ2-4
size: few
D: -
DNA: TGCGCCAGCAGCTTGCCTCCGGGGGACAATAAAAACATTCAGTACTTC
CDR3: CASSLPPGDNKNIQYF

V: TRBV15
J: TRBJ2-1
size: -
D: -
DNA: TGTGCCACCAGCAGAGATCCCCAGCGGAGTAACAATGAGCAGTTCTTC
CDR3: CATSRDPQRSNNEQFF

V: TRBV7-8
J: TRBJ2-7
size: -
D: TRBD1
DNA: TGTGCCAGCGGGGGACAGGGTTTATTTTACGAGCAGTACTTC
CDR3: CASGGQGLFYEQYF